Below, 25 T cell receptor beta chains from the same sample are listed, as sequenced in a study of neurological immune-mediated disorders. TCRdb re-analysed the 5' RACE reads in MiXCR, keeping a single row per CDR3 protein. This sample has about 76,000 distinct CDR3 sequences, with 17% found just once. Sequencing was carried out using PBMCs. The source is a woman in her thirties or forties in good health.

CDR3 residues: CATRTRRPRASGGETQYF. The CDR3 DNA reads as TGTGCCACGAGGACCAGACGACCGAGGGCTAGCGGGGGTGAGACCCAGTACTTC. The genes are TRBV7-9 and TRBJ2-5, with TRBD2 matching 10 bases. J gave up 5 bases and V 10 bases, and 22 bases lay outside the gene matches. The germline CDR1 and CDR2 sequences are SEHNR and FQNEAQ (reference sequence). The CDR3 contains 18 residues.

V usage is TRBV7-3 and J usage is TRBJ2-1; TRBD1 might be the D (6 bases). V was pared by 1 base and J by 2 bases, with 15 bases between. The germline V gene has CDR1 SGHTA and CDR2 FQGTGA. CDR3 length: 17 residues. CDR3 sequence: CASSLKPPGVTYNEQFF. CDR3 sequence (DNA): TGTGCCAGCAGCTTAAAACCCCCAGGGGTGACCTACAATGAGCAGTTCTTC.

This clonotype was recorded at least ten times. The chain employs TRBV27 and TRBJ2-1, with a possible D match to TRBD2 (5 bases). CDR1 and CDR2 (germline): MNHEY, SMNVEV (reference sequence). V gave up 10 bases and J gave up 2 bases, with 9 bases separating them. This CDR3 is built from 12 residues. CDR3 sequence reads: CATAGPYNEQFF. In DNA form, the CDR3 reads TGTGCCACTGCGGGCCCCTACAATGAGCAGTTCTTC.

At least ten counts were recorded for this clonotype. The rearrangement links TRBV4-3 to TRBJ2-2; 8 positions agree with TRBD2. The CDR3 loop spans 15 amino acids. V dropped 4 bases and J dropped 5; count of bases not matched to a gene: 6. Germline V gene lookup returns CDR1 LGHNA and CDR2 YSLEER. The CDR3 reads CASSLSGGLTGELFF. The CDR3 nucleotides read TGCGCCAGCAGCCTATCGGGGGGGCTAACCGGGGAGCTGTTTTTT.

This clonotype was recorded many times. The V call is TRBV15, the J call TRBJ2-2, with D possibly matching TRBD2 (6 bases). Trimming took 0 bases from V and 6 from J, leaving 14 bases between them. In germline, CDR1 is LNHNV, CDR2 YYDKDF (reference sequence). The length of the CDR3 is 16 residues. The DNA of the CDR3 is TGTGCCACCAGCAGAGATTCGGGCAGGGAGGCCGGGGAGCTGTTTTTT. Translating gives CATSRDSGREAGELFF.

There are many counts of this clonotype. The CDR3 protein is CSAQIGGPNTGELFF. The CDR3 DNA is TGCAGTGCTCAGATAGGTGGGCCGAACACCGGGGAGCTGTTTTTT. V is TRBV20-1 and J is TRBJ2-2; D ambiguous. The CDR3 loop spans 15 amino acids. The ends were cut back, 5 bases at V and 0 bases at J, with 13 bases in the middle. Per the germline V gene, CDR1 is DFQATT and CDR2 is SNEGSKA (reference sequence).

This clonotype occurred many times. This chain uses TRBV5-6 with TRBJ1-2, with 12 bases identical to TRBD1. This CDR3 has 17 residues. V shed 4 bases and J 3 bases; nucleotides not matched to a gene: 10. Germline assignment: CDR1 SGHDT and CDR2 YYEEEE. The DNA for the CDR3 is TGTGCCAGCAGCCCGTTTTCCGGGACAGGGGGCGACTATGGCTACACCTTC. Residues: CASSPFSGTGGDYGYTF.

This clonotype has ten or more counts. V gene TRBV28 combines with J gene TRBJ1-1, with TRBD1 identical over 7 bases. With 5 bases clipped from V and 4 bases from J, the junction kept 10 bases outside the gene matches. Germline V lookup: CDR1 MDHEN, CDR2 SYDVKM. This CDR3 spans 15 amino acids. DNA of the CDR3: TGTGCCAGCAGTCCTCTACAGGGGTGGGCCACTGAAGCTTTCTTT. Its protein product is CASSPLQGWATEAFF.

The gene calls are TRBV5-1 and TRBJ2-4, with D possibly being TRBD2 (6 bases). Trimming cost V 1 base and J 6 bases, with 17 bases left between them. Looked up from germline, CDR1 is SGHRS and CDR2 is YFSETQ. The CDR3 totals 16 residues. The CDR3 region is CASSLTSYSRGNIQYF. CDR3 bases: TGCGCCAGCAGCTTGACTAGCTACTCCCGGGGAAACATTCAGTACTTC. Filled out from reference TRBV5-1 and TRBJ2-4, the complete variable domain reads KAGVTQTPRYLIKTRGQQVTLSCSPISGHRSVSWYQQTPGQGLQFLFEYFSETQRNKGNFPGRFSGRQFSNSRSEMNVSTLELGDSALYLCASSLTSYSRGNIQYFGAGTRLSVL.

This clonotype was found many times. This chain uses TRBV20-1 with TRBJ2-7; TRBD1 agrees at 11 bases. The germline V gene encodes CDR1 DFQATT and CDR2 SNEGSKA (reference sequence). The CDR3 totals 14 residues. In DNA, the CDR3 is TGCAGCGCGTTCGGGACAGGGGGCTCCTACGAGCAGTACGTC. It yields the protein CSAFGTGGSYEQYV.

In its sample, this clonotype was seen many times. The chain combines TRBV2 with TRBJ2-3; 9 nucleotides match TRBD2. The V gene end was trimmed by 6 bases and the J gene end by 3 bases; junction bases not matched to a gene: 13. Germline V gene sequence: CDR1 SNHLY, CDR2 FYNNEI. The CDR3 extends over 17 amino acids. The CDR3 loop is CASRDPGLASGTDTQYF. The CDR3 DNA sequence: TGTGCCAGCAGAGACCCGGGACTAGCTAGCGGAACAGATACGCAGTATTTT.

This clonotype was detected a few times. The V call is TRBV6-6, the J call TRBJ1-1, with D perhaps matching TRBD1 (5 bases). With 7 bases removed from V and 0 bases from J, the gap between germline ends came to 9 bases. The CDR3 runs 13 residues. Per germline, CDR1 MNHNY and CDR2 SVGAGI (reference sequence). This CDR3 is CASTRGVNTEAFF. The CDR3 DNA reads TGTGCCAGCACGCGGGGGGTGAACACTGAAGCTTTCTTT.

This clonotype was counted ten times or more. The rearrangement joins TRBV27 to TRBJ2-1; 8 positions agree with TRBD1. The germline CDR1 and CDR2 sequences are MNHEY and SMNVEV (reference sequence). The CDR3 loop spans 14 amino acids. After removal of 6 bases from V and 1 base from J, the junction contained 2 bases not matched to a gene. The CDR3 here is CASRHRGSYNEQFF. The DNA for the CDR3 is TGTGCCAGCAGACACAGGGGGTCCTACAATGAGCAGTTCTTC.

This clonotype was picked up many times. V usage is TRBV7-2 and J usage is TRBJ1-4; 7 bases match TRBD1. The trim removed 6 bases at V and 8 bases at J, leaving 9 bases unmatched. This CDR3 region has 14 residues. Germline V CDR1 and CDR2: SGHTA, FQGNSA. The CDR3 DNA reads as TGTGCCAGCAGACCCGGACAGGAGGTCGAAAAACTGTTTTTT. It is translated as CASRPGQEVEKLFF.

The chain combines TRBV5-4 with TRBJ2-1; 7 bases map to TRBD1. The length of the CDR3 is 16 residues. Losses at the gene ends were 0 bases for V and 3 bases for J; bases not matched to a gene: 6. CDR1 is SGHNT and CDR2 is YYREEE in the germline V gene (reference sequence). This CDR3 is CASSLALAGGYNEQFF. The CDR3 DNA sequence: TGTGCCAGCAGCTTGGCCTTGGCAGGGGGCTACAATGAGCAGTTCTTC.

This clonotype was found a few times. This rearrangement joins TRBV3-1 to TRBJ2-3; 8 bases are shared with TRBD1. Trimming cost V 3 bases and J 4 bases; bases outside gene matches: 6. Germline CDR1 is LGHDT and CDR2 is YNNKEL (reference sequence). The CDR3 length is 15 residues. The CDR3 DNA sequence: TGTGCCAGCAGCCAGCCACAGGGGGGACCAGATACGCAGTATTTT. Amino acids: CASSQPQGGPDTQYF.

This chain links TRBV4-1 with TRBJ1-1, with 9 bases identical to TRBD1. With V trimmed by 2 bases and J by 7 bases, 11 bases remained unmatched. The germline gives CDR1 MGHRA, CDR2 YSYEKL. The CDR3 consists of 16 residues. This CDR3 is CASSQPPSGQGVEAFF. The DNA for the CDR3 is TGCGCCAGCAGCCAACCTCCTTCGGGACAGGGAGTTGAAGCTTTCTTT.

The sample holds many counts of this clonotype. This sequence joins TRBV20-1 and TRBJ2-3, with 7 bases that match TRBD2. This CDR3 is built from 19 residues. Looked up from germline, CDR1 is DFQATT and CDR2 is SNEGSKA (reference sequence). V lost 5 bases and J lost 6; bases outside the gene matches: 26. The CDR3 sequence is CSAHSYNDYRSGVSDTQYF. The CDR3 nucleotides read TGCAGTGCTCATTCTTACAACGACTATAGAAGCGGGGTATCCGATACGCAGTATTTT.

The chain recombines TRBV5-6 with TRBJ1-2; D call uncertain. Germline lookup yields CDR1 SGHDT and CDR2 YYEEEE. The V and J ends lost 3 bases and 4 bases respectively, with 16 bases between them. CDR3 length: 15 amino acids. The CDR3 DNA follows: TGTGCCAGCAGCTCCCAAATGACACCTTCCTATGGCTACACCTTC. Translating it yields CASSSQMTPSYGYTF.

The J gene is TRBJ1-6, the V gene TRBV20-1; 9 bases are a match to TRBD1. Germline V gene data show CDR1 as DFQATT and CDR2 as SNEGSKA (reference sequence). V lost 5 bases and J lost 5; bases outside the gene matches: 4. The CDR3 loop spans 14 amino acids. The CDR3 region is CSAGWTGDNSPLHF. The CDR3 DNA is TGCAGTGCTGGATGGACAGGGGATAATTCACCCCTCCACTTT.

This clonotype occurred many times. CDR3 DNA: TGCAGCGTCACCGGGACTGCCTATGGCTACACCTTC. Translating gives CSVTGTAYGYTF. V usage is TRBV29-1 and J usage is TRBJ1-2; a weak D match, TRBD1 (5 bases). CDR3 length: 12 residues. CDR1 SQVTM and CDR2 ANQGSEA come from the germline V gene. Trimming took 6 bases from V and 4 from J, leaving 12 bases between them.

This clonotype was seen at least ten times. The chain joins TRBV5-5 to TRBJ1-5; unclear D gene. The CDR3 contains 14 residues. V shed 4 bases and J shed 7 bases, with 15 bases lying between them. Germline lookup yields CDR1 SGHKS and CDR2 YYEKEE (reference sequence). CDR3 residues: CASSLEGGNQPQHF. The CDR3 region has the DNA TGTGCCAGCAGCCTAGAGGGAGGGAACCAGCCCCAGCATTTT.

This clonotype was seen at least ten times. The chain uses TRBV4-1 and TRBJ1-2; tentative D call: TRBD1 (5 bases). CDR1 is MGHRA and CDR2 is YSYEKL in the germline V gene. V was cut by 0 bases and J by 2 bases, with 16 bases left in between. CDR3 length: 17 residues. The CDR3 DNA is TGCGCCAGCAGCCAAGATGCCGCGGGGCTTCTAAACTATGGCTACACCTTC. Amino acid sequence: CASSQDAAGLLNYGYTF.

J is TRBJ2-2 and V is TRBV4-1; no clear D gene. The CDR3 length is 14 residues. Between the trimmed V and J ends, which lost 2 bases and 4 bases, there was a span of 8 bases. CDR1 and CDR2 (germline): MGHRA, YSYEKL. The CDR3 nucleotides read TGCGCCAGCAGCCAACCCGTTTCCACCGGGGAGCTGTTTTTT. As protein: CASSQPVSTGELFF.

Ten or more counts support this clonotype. CDR3 DNA: TGCGCCAGCAGCGTGGAACTAGGGACGTATACGCAGTATTTT. It yields the protein CASSVELGTYTQYF. V usage is TRBV5-1 and J usage is TRBJ2-3, with D perhaps matching TRBD1 or TRBD2 (5 bases each). Trimming took 4 bases from V and 7 from J, leaving 16 bases between them. From germline, CDR1 is SGHRS and CDR2 YFSETQ. The CDR3 is 14 residues long.